This T cell receptor (beta chain) stems from a study of blood T cell repertoires in COVID-19. Across the study: The origin of the acute and convalescent COVID-19 samples was the United States, Italy and Spain. T cells, B-cell-depleted T cells, or PBMCs supplied cDNA or gDNA.

Study processing details: Amplification of reference gene primers provided the estimated nucleated cell counts. Only in-frame clones appear in the TCRdb table, and some are missing; sequencing was by immunoSEQ multiplex PCR. The D gene and trimming were derived from the DNA, and the V and J assignments and clone size from that table. The sample lists more than 250,000 clones; around 87% were seen once. Trimming took 3 bases from V and 6 from J, leaving 15 bases between them. CDR3 length: 14 amino acids. The germline CDR1 and CDR2 sequences are MDHEN and SYDVKM. This clone appeared once. The chain employs TRBV28 and TRBJ2-7; weak D call: TRBD1 (5 bases). Source material: peripheral blood. The TCR originated in a man aged 18 to 30 with active or convalescent COVID-19. The CDR3 here is CASSFKGLDGEQYF. The CDR3 DNA reads TGTGCCAGCAGTTTTAAGGGGCTGGACGGCGAGCAGTACTTC.